Listed below are T cell receptor beta chains from one sample, sequenced in a study of blood T cell repertoires in COVID-19. The protocol was immunoSEQ multiplex PCR, while the TCRdb copy is restricted to in-frame clones and leaves out a portion. The sample includes some 150,000 clones, approximately 85% seen only once; the top ten take around 8%. The sequenced sample consisted of peripheral blood. These receptors were taken from a woman in her sixties or seventies with COVID-19, enrolled during active disease. The CDR3 runs from the conserved cysteine through the conserved F or W. D genes are given only for firm matches. Clone size is shown for a subset of rows, as once, few, many or a class of expanded clone.

CDR3 DNA: TGTGCCAGCAGCGTAGGACAGGACTTCTCCGGGGAGCTGTTTTTT
CDR3 protein: CASSVGQDFSGELFF
V gene: TRBV9
clone size: NA
D gene: NA
J gene: TRBJ2-2

CDR3 DNA: TGTGCCAGCAGCCGAGGGGACAGACCTCCCTATGGCTACACCTTC
CDR3 protein: CASSRGDRPPYGYTF
V gene: TRBV14
clone size: once
D gene: TRBD1
J gene: TRBJ1-2

CDR3 DNA: TGTGCCAGCAGGCAGGGTAGAGATACGCAGTATTTT
CDR3 protein: CASRQGRDTQYF
V gene: TRBV6-5
clone size: NA
D gene: NA
J gene: TRBJ2-3

CDR3 DNA: TGTGCCAGCAGCAAAGCTGCGGCGGGGGAGAGCTCCTACGAGCAGTACTTC
CDR3 protein: CASSKAAAGESSYEQYF
V gene: TRBV21-1
clone size: NA
D gene: NA
J gene: TRBJ2-7

CDR3 DNA: TGTGCCAGCAGCGTACTCCAAGAGACCCAGTACTTC
CDR3 protein: CASSVLQETQYF
V gene: TRBV3-1/TRBV3-2
clone size: NA
D gene: NA
J gene: TRBJ2-5

CDR3 DNA: TGTGCCAGTAGTATAACAGGGGAGTATGGAAACACCATATATTTT
CDR3 protein: CASSITGEYGNTIYF
V gene: TRBV19
clone size: once
D gene: TRBD1
J gene: TRBJ1-3

CDR3 DNA: TGTGCCAGCAGTGACGACAGGCGCAATCAGCCCCAGCATTTT
CDR3 protein: CASSDDRRNQPQHF
V gene: TRBV6-1
clone size: NA
D gene: NA
J gene: TRBJ1-5

CDR3 DNA: TGTGCCAGCAGCGCCTTGGGGGGAAGCAATCAGCCCCAGCATTTT
CDR3 protein: CASSALGGSNQPQHF
V gene: TRBV7-8
clone size: NA
D gene: NA
J gene: TRBJ1-5

CDR3 DNA: TGTGCCAGCAGCTATGGGACTAGCGGGGAGGCGGATGAGACCCAGTACTTC
CDR3 protein: CASSYGTSGEADETQYF
V gene: TRBV11-2
clone size: NA
D gene: TRBD2
J gene: TRBJ2-5

CDR3 DNA: TGTGCCAGCAGCTACCGCGGCGAGCAGTACTTC
CDR3 protein: CASSYRGEQYF
V gene: TRBV7-2
clone size: NA
D gene: NA
J gene: TRBJ2-7

CDR3 DNA: TGTGCCAGCAGTGACAGGGAAAGGGGTTTAGGCTACACCTTC
CDR3 protein: CASSDRERGLGYTF
V gene: TRBV2
clone size: NA
D gene: NA
J gene: TRBJ1-2

CDR3 DNA: TGCGCCAGCAGCCAACAGAGCAGGGGGGGAAACACCATATATTTT
CDR3 protein: CASSQQSRGGNTIYF
V gene: TRBV4-1
clone size: few
D gene: TRBD1
J gene: TRBJ1-3

CDR3 DNA: TGTGCCAGCAGCCGACGACTACACACAGATACGCAGTATTTT
CDR3 protein: CASSRRLHTDTQYF
V gene: TRBV11-2
clone size: NA
D gene: NA
J gene: TRBJ2-3

CDR3 DNA: TGTGCCAGTAGTTATAGCGGGACCACAGATACGCAGTATTTT
CDR3 protein: CASSYSGTTDTQYF
V gene: TRBV19
clone size: NA
D gene: TRBD2
J gene: TRBJ2-3